This TCR beta chain was identified during a study of blood T cell repertoires in COVID-19. Sequenced by immunoSEQ multiplex PCR; TCRdb stores in-frame clones only, minus some. The sample yields over 150,000 clones, over 60% seen once. Germline V gene data show CDR1 as KGHSH and CDR2 as LQKENI. CDR3 length: 13 amino acids. V lost 3 bases to trimming and J lost 5 bases, with 9 bases between them. The TCR was taken from a woman at least 80 years old with acute or convalescent COVID-19. J is TRBJ2-3 and V is TRBV18; perhaps TRBD1 as D (6 bases). What was sequenced was peripheral blood. This chain's CDR3 is CASSPGQRDTQYF. For the CDR3, the DNA is TGTGCCAGCTCACCGGGACAACGAGATACGCAGTATTTT.